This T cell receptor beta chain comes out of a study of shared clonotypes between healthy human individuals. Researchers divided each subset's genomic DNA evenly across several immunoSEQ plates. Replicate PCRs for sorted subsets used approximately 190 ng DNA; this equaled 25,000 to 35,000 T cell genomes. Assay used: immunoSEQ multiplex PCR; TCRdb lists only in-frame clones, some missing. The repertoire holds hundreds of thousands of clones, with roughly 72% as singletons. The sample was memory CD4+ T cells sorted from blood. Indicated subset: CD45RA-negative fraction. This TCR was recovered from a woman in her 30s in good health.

The CDR3: CASSLRPRGNTEAFF. The DNA for the CDR3 is TGTGCCAGCAGCTTACGGCCTCGGGGGAACACTGAAGCTTTCTTT. The V gene is TRBV11-2, the J gene TRBJ1-1; D not certain. V lost 2 bases to trimming and J lost 1 base, with 11 bases between them. Germline-derived CDR1 and CDR2 are SGHAT and FQNNGV. The CDR3 covers 15 residues.